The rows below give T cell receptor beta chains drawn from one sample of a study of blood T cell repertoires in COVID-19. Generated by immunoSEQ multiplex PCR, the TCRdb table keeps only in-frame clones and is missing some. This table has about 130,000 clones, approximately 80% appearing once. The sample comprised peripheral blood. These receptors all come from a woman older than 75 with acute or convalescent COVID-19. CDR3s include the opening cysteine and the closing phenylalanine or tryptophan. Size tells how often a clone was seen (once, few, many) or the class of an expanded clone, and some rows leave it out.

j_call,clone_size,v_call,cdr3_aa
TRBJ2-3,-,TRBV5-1,CASSLESLAAADTQYF
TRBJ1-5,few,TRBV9,CASSPSVQGQPQHF
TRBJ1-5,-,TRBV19,CASSLPGDTANQPQHF
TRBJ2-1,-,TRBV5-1,CASSPTGGRTNEQFF
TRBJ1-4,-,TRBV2,CASSIKGQTNEKLFF
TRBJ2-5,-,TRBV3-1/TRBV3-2,CASSQGDRGGETQYF
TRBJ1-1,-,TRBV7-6,CASSQGGNTEAFF
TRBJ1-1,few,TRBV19,CASSISGNTEAFF
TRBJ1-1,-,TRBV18,CASSPQRGGTEAFF
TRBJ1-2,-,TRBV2,CASSSDRKGGRYGYTF
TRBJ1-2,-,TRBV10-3,CAIGEGGFNYGYTF
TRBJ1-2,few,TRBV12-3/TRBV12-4,CASSFGRNGYTF
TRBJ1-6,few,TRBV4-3,CASSQTGQGSNSPLHF
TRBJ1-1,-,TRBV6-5,CASRPGTGVNTEAFF
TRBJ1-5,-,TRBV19,CASNIRGGGQPQHF
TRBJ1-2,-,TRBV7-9,CASSSTGPNGYTF
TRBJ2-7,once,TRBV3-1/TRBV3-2,CASSQEGAGGFEQYF
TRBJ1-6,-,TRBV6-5,CASRARGSYSPLHF
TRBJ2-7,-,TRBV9,CASSPRTSGHYEQYF
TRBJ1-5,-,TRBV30,CAWRGTGVPNQPQHF
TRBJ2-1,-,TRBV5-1,CASSLAPGGSGNEQFF
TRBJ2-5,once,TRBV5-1,CASSVGQVEETQYF
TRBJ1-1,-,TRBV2,CASRTRDSGNTEAFF
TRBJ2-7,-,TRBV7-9,CASSLLETGSSYEQYF
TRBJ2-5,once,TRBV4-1,CASSETGTAQETQYF
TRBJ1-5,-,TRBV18,CASSPNRDSNQPQHF
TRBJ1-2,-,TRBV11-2,CASSLGIPSAYGYTF
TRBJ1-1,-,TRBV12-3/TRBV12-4,CASRPMTVTEAFF
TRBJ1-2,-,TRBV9,CASGGLVYGYTF
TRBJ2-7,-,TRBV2,CASLGRDRASEQYF
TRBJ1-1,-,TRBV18,CASWTGGYTEAFF
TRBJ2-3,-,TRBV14,CASSQVNPRDTQYF
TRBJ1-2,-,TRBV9,CASSENQGSYGYTF
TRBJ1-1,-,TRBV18,CASSPLSTEAFF
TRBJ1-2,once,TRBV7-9,CASSLTSPTNYGYTF
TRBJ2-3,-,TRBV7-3,CASSLRGRGTDTQYF
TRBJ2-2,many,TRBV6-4,CASSKTGAANTGELFF
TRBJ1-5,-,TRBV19,CASSFGGVRASRSSGNQPQHF
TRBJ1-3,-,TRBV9,CASSARGDSGNTIYF
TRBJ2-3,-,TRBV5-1,CASSLQGSTDTQYF
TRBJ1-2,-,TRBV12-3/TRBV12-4,CASIQGAGAGYTF
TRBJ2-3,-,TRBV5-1,CASSLDSGGALDTQYF
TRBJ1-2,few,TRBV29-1,CSAMDSLLYYTF
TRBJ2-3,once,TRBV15,CATSRSRGIDTQYF
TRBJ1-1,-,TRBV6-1,CASSDLSLTEAFF
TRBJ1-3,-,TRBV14,CASSQLRSNSGNTIYF
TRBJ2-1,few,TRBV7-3,CASSLRAGAFIANEQFF
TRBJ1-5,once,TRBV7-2,CASSRTDSNQPQHF
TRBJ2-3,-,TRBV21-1,CANFTELMPGQDSDTQYF
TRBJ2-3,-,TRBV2,CASSQTGIQDTQYF
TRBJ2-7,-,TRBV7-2,CASRKSGTGVYEQYF
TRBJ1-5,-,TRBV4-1,CASSYTLQGISNQPQHF
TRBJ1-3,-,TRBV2,CASSSGTGAGTIYF
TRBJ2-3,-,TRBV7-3,CASSPQGILDTQYF